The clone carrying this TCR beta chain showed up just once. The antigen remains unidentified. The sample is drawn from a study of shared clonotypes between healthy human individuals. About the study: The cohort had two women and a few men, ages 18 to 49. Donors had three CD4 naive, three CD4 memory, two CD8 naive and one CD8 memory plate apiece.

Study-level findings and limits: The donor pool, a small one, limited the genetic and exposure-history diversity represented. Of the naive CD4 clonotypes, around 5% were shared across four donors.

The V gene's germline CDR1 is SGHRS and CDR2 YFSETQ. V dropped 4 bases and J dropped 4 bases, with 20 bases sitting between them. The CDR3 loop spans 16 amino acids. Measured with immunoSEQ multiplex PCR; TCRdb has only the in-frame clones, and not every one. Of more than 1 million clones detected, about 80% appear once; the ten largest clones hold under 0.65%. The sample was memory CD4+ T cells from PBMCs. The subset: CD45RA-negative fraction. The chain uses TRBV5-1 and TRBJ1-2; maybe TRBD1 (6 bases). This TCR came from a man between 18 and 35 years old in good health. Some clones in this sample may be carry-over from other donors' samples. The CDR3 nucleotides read TGCGCCAGCAGCCAGGGGTCACCCCCCAATATCTATGGCTACACCTTC. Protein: CASSQGSPPNIYGYTF.